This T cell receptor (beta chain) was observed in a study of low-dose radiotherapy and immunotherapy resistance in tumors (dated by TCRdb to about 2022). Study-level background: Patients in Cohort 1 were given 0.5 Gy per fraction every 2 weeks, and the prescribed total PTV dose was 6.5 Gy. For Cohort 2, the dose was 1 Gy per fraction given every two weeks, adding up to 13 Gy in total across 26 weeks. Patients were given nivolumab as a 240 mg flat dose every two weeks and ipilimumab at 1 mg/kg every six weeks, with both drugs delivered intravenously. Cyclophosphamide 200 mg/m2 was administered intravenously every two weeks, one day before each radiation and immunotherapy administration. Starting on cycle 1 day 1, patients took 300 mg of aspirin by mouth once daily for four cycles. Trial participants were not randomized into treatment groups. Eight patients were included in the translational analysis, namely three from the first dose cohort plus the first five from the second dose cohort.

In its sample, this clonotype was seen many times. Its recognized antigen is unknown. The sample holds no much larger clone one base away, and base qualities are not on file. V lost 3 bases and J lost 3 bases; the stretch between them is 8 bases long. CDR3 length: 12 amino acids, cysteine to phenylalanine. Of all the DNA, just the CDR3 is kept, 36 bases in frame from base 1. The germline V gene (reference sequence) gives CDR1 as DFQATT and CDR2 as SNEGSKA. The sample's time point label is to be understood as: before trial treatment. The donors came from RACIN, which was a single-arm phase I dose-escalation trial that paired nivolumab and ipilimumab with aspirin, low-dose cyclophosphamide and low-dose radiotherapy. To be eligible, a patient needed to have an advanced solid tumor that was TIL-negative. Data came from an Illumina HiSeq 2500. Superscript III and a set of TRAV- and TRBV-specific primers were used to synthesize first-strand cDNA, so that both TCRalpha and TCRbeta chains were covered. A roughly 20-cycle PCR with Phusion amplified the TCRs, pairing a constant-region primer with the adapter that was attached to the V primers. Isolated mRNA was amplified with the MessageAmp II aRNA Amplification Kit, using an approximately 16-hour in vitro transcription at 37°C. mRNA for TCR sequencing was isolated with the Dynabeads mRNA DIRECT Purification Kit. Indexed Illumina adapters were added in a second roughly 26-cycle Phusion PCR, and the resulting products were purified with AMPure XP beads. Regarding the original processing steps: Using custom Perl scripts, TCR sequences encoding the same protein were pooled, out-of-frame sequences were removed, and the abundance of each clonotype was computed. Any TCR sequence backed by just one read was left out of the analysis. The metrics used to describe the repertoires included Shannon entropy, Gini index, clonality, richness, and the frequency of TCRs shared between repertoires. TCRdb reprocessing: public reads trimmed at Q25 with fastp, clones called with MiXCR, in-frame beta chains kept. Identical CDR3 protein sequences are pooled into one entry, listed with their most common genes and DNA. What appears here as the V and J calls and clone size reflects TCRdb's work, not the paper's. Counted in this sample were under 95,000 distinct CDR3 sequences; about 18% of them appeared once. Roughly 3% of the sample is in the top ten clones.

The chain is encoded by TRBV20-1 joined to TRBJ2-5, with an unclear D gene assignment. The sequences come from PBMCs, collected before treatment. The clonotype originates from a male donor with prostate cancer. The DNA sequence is TGCAGTGCTAGCGAGAACGAAGAGACCCAGTACTTC. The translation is CSASENEETQYF.